The following is a T cell receptor beta chain sequence with its context. Its target is unknown. The data belong to a study of beta chain features in type 1 diabetes. Study-wide results and caveats: In comparison with healthy donors, patients had naive, central memory and Treg TCRB repertoires that appeared more similar.

The CDR3 runs 16 residues. Trimming at V came to 2 bases and at J to 4 bases, leaving 8 bases not matched to a gene. Germline-derived CDR1 and CDR2 are SGHRS and YFSETQ. Expressed TCRB transcripts were sequenced, since all the RNA that had been isolated was reverse transcribed. Profiled with immunoSEQ multiplex PCR; TCRdb holds only in-frame clones, not every one. The sample lists nearly 250,000 clones; 13% to 15% were seen once. The chain joins TRBV5-1 to TRBJ2-3; TRBD2 matches at 9 bases. The sample taken for sequencing was naive CD4+ T cells from blood. The clonotype originates from a woman between 40 and 55 years old in good health. CDR3 region: CASSFGGGAISDTQYF. CDR3 sequence (DNA): TGCGCCAGCAGCTTCGGCGGGGGGGCCATATCAGATACGCAGTATTTT.